This TCR beta chain was identified during a study of blood T cell repertoires in COVID-19 (dated by TCRdb to about 2020). Regarding the complete study: Samples from collaborators originated in the United States, Italy and Spain and spanned both the acute and convalescent phases of COVID-19. The prospective study material was composed of cDNA or gDNA derived from T cells, B-cell-depleted T cells, or PBMCs. The dataset comprised deeply sampled blood TCRbeta repertoires from subjects exposed to, actively infected with, or recovered from COVID-19. The repertoires were made available in a free public database intended to serve as a resource for research on the immune response to SARS-CoV-2. The samples were drawn from the first 160 participants of the ongoing ImmuneRACE study and from some 1,300 subjects provided by 6 global collaborators. Nearly every sample came with metadata listing a de-identified subject ID, COVID-19 status, age in years and sex. Where available, HLA class I and class II types were obtained from metadata supplied by the sample provider rather than from assay-based typing.

Whole blood was collected in K2EDTA tubes by collaborating institutions according to the institutions' own protocols. For TCRbeta analysis, collaborators shipped samples in one of three forms: frozen whole blood, isolated PBMCs, or DNA extracted from either of those sample types. Points on this clone: It has no known antigen specificity. No qualities accompany the bases; no much larger clone lies one base away.

The CDR3 runs 15 residues from the cysteine to the phenylalanine. The entry retains the CDR3 DNA only, 45 bases that are in frame from base 1. Based on the germline V gene (reference sequence), the CDR1 and CDR2 sequences are MNHEY and SMNVEV. V is reduced by 10 bases and J by 0 bases, leaving a spacing of 16 bases between them. Overall study outcomes, separate from this receptor: The quantity of clinical and demographic metadata differed by source and by participant and was supplied without curation.

The immunoSEQ Assay, a bias-controlled multiplex PCR, was used to amplify TCRbeta CDR3 regions from genomic DNA. The original methods were these. The number of nucleated cells in each sample was estimated by amplification of reference gene primers within the assay. Sequence reads were collapsed and filtered to measure the absolute abundance of every unique TCRbeta CDR3 rearrangement. Productive Simpson clonality was computed per sample as the square root of Simpson's diversity index over productive rearrangements. Not all clones reach the TCRdb copy of this immuneACCESS table, which keeps in-frame sequences only. Checked studies attribute under half of the gap to unresolved V genes and leave the rest unexplained. The V and J calls and the clone size are those of that table, but D and trimming were determined from the DNA. The table for this sample lists 70,000 to 90,000 clones; more than 75% of them were counted only once. Roughly 1.2% of the sample comes from the top ten.

Sequenced: peripheral blood. The rearranged chain carries TRBV27 and TRBJ1-5, with TRBD1 perhaps the D gene, on 5 matching bases. The receptor comes from a woman aged 80 or over with acute or convalescent COVID-19. The CDR3: CATAPGTNSNQPQHF. The bases read TGTGCCACCGCTCCCGGGACTAATAGCAATCAGCCCCAGCATTTT.